This T cell receptor beta chain originates from a study of OX40 agonist ivuxolimab in advanced cancers. The wider study: An agonistic human IgG2 monoclonal antibody against OX40 (CD134) was given. Participants could have had prior anti-PD-1, anti-PD-L1 or anti-CTLA-4 therapy, and roughly 40% had some. Partial responses were achieved by three patients, one with hepatocellular carcinoma and two with cutaneous melanoma. Study-level points and caveats: Blood T cells, both CD4+ and CD8+, expanded clonally by week 6 at 0.1 to 3.0 mg/kg.

Comments on this clone: Its antigen is undetermined.

Between the trimmed V and J ends, which lost 1 base and 1 base, there was a span of 5 bases. The CDR3 is made up of 14 amino acids. Germline-derived CDR1 and CDR2 are SGHNT and YYREEE (reference sequence). The table came from immunoSEQ multiplex PCR; TCRdb's copy has only in-frame clones and leaves some out. The data show 40,000 to 60,000 clones, 80% to 90% seen once. The gene calls are TRBV5-4 and TRBJ2-2; D not certain. Sequencing used CD4+ or CD8+ T cells sorted from blood, obtained in a trial of the OX40 agonist ivuxolimab. The TCR comes from an adult with an advanced solid tumor such as melanoma, head and neck, liver or kidney cancer. DNA for the CDR3: TGTGCCAGCAGCTTGTCAGGGAACACCGGGGAGCTGTTTTTT. This codes for CASSLSGNTGELFF.